The 30 T cell receptor beta chains below were found in one sample sequenced in a study of cytomegalovirus exposure and HLA in healthy donors. The PCR used 60 Vbeta and 13 Jbeta primers. Using immunoSEQ multiplex PCR, the repertoire was profiled, and TCRdb retains in-frame clones only, with some absent. The data contain about 130,000 clones, around 70% of them singletons. Sequencing used PBMCs. These receptors originate from a human donor in good health.

The rearrangement links TRBV4-1 to TRBJ2-1; D is perhaps TRBD2 (7 bases). Germline V CDR1 and CDR2: MGHRA, YSYEKL. Trimming took off 6 bases at V and 7 bases at J, with 13 bases between the two ends. The CDR3 contains 13 residues. CDR3 protein: CASRGAGVNEQFF. The CDR3 DNA is TGCGCCAGCAGGGGGGCGGGAGTAAATGAGCAGTTCTTC.

This clone has just a few counts. The gene calls are TRBV5-6 and TRBJ2-7, with a possible D match to TRBD1 (6 bases). Germline lookup yields CDR1 SGHDT and CDR2 YYEEEE. Trimming removed 4 bases at V and 4 bases at J, with 9 bases between. This CDR3 comprises 12 residues. The CDR3 DNA reads TGTGCCAGCAGCCAAGACAGGTACGAGCAGTACTTC. Its protein product is CASSQDRYEQYF.

The V gene is TRBV29-1, the J gene TRBJ2-7; D is unclear. Germline lookup yields CDR1 SQVTM and CDR2 ANQGSEA. The CDR3 runs 13 residues. V was cut by 7 bases and J by 0 bases, with 13 bases left in between. The CDR3 reads CSAKGPGSYEQYF. CDR3 in DNA: TGCAGCGCTAAAGGTCCGGGCTCCTACGAGCAGTACTTC.

The chain uses TRBV30 and TRBJ2-7; the D gene is possibly TRBD1 (6 bases). Deletions cut 3 bases from V and 5 bases from J, with 14 bases between. The CDR3 loop spans 13 amino acids. Germline V gene sequence: CDR1 GTSNPN, CDR2 SVGIG (reference sequence). CDR3 sequence (DNA): TGTGCCTGGAGCACAGGGCGTCCCCACGAGCAGTACTTC. Its translation is CAWSTGRPHEQYF.

In the case of this clone: The sample contains more than one DNA sequence encoding this CDR3. This chain uses TRBV7-9 with TRBJ2-4, with a possible D match to TRBD2 (5 bases). Looked up from germline, CDR1 is SEHNR and CDR2 is FQNEAQ (reference sequence). This CDR3 spans 19 amino acids. V lost 5 bases, J lost 9 bases, and 32 bases lay in between. The CDR3 is CASSLTPSPKITPDGIQYF. In DNA form, the CDR3 reads TGTGCCAGCAGCCTAACGCCTAGCCCTAAAATAACCCCAGATGGCATTCAGTACTTC. Using reference TRBV7-9 and TRBJ2-4 for the parts outside the CDR3, the full variable domain is DTGVSQNPRHKITKRGQNVTFRCDPISEHNRLYWYRQTLGQGPEFLTYFQNEAQLEKSRLLSDRFSAERPKGSFSTLEIQRTEQGDSAMYLCASSLTPSPKITPDGIQYFGAGTRLSVL.

The rearrangement links TRBV7-2 to TRBJ2-2; D remains unclear. The germline V gene has CDR1 SGHTA and CDR2 FQGNSA. The CDR3 is 14 residues long. Trimming removed 3 bases from V and 1 base from J, with 6 bases in between. The CDR3 loop is CASSLSGNTGELFF. CDR3 in DNA: TGTGCCAGCAGCTTGTCAGGGAACACCGGGGAGCTGTTTTTT.

This clone occurred a few times. The chain couples TRBV6-5 to TRBJ2-1; no clear D. The V gene lost 2 bases and the J gene lost 4 bases, with 6 bases spanning the gap. This CDR3 contains 13 residues. CDR1 is MNHEY, CDR2 SVGAGI, per germline. The DNA of the CDR3 is TGTGCCAGCAGTTACGACTTGTACAATGAGCAGTTCTTC. It translates to CASSYDLYNEQFF.

The rearrangement uses TRBV2 and TRBJ2-7; 10 nucleotides match TRBD1. CDR1 is SNHLY and CDR2 is FYNNEI in the germline V gene. CDR3 length equals 12 residues. Here the CDR3 reads CGLRDRGVRQYF. CDR3 nucleotides: TGTGGCCTACGGGACAGGGGCGTTCGGCAGTACTTC.

This clone has just one count. The gene calls are TRBV11-2 and TRBJ2-7; 7 positions agree with TRBD1. CDR1 and CDR2 from the germline V gene are SGHAT and FQNNGV. The CDR3 spans 15 residues. V trimming: 6 bases; J trimming: 0 bases; junction bases outside the gene matches: 8. The CDR3 sequence is CASSSYRGTSYEQYF. The CDR3, as DNA: TGTGCCAGCAGTAGCTACAGGGGTACCTCCTACGAGCAGTACTTC.

This chain links TRBV12-5 with TRBJ1-1; maybe TRBD1 (5 bases). Germline V gene sequence: CDR1 LGHNT, CDR2 FRNRAP. This CDR3 has 15 amino acids. Trimming took off 1 base at V and 2 bases at J, with 11 bases between the two ends. The DNA of the CDR3 is TGTGCTAGTGGTTTGGGGGGGGTTGGAAACACTGAAGCTTTCTTT. Encoded protein: CASGLGGVGNTEAFF.

This clone is a singleton in its sample. The gene calls are TRBV7-2 and TRBJ1-5; D is possibly TRBD1 (6 bases). Germline lookup yields CDR1 SGHTA and CDR2 FQGNSA. The germline V and J ends were trimmed by 5 bases and 6 bases, with 11 bases remaining between them. The CDR3 length is 13 residues. The CDR3 reads CASSPTGGQPQHF. DNA of the CDR3: TGTGCCAGCAGCCCGACAGGCGGTCAGCCCCAGCATTTT.

This rearrangement joins TRBV9 to TRBJ2-7, with TRBD2 as a possible D gene (7 bases). This CDR3 contains 14 residues. Germline assignment: CDR1 SGDLS and CDR2 YYNGEE. V shed 4 bases and J shed 2 bases, with 13 bases lying between them. As DNA, the CDR3 is TGTGCCAGCAGCCCCGGGGGGCTTGCCTACGAGCAGTACTTC. Its protein is CASSPGGLAYEQYF. Using reference TRBV9 and TRBJ2-7 for the parts outside the CDR3, the full variable domain is DSGVTQTPKHLITATGQRVTLRCSPRSGDLSVYWYQQSLDQGLQFLIQYYNGEERAKGNILERFSAQQFPDLHSELNLSSLELGDSALYFCASSPGGLAYEQYFGPGTRLTVT.

This chain connects TRBV7-9 to TRBJ2-7, with 10 bases identical to TRBD1. This CDR3 region has 15 residues. Trimming at V came to 6 bases and at J to 2 bases, leaving 7 bases not matched to a gene. From germline, CDR1 is SEHNR and CDR2 FQNEAQ (reference sequence). The CDR3 loop reads CASSRDRGLTYEQYF. The CDR3 DNA is TGTGCCAGCAGTCGGGACAGGGGATTGACCTACGAGCAGTACTTC.

This chain connects TRBV11-2 to TRBJ2-3, with 7 bases lining up with TRBD1. This CDR3 contains 13 residues. Trimming took 5 bases from V and 6 from J; bases not matched to a gene: 5. CDR1 is SGHAT and CDR2 is FQNNGV in the germline V gene. In DNA form, the CDR3 reads TGTGCCAGCAGCCCACAGGGGAAGGATACGCAGTATTTT. As protein: CASSPQGKDTQYF. Using reference TRBV11-2 and TRBJ2-3 for the parts outside the CDR3, the full variable domain is EAGVAQSPRYKIIEKRQSVAFWCNPISGHATLYWYQQILGQGPKLLIQFQNNGVVDDSQLPKDRFSAERLKGVDSTLKIQPAKLEDSAVYLCASSPQGKDTQYFGPGTRLTVL.

V usage is TRBV2 and J usage is TRBJ2-1, with D maybe TRBD2 (6 bases). This CDR3 is built from 16 residues. Trimming pared 4 bases from V and 8 bases from J, leaving 21 bases between. Per germline, CDR1 SNHLY and CDR2 FYNNEI. The DNA for the CDR3 is TGTGCCAGCAGTGCCTCGGGACTCCCGGGTAGCTATGAGCAGTTCTTC. This sequence encodes CASSASGLPGSYEQFF.

The V call is TRBV14, the J call TRBJ2-7; 7 bases line up with TRBD1. The V segment lost 5 bases and the J segment 5 bases; nucleotides outside the gene matches: 9. The CDR3 runs to 14 residues. Germline assignment: CDR1 SGHDN and CDR2 FVKESK. The CDR3 sequence is CASSSVDRIDEQYF. The CDR3 DNA follows: TGTGCCAGCAGCTCTGTGGACAGGATAGACGAGCAGTACTTC. Based on the CDR3 plus reference TRBV14 and TRBJ2-7, the full variable domain is EAGVTQFPSHSVIEKGQTVTLRCDPISGHDNLYWYRRVMGKEIKFLLHFVKESKQDESGMPNNRFLAERTGGTYSTLKVQPAELEDSGVYFCASSSVDRIDEQYFGPGTRLTVT.

The CDR3 reads CASSIGTSGNYEQYF. The CDR3 DNA is TGTGCCAGCAGTATCGGGACTAGCGGGAACTACGAGCAGTACTTC. This chain uses TRBV6-5 with TRBJ2-7, with 13 bases lining up with TRBD2. This CDR3 spans 15 amino acids. Trimming at V came to 5 bases and at J to 3 bases, leaving 4 bases not matched to a gene. In germline, CDR1 is MNHEY, CDR2 SVGAGI.

The gene calls are TRBV28 and TRBJ1-2; maybe TRBD1 (5 bases). Trimming cost V 5 bases and J 4 bases, with 11 bases left between them. CDR3 size: 13 residues. Germline V lookup: CDR1 MDHEN, CDR2 SYDVKM. This chain's CDR3 is CASSERGIYGYTF. In nucleotides, the CDR3 is TGTGCCAGCAGTGAAAGGGGCATCTATGGCTACACCTTC.

The chain's CDR3 is CASCVYMKDRGWGNYGYTF. The CDR3, as DNA: TGTGCCAGCTGCGTTTATATGAAGGACAGAGGGTGGGGTAACTATGGCTACACCTTC. V usage is TRBV21-1 and J usage is TRBJ1-2; TRBD1, the table's D call, was not compared with the DNA. TRBV21-1 is a pseudogene. This CDR3 is 19 amino acids long.

The rearrangement uses TRBV9 and TRBJ2-1; 8 bases line up with TRBD2. CDR1 is SGDLS and CDR2 is YYNGEE in the germline V gene. There are 16 residues in the CDR3. The ends lost 4 bases at V and 2 bases at J; junction bases unmatched: 8. The CDR3 sequence is CASSPLAGITYNEQFF. CDR3 in DNA: TGTGCCAGCAGCCCCTTAGCGGGGATTACCTACAATGAGCAGTTCTTC.

CDR3 protein: CSSTGGNTIYF. In nucleotides, the CDR3 is TGTTCCTCCACAGGGGGAAACACCATATATTTT. The chain carries TRBV7-9 and TRBJ1-3; D perhaps matches TRBD1 (6 bases). The CDR3 loop spans 11 amino acids. Germline V lookup: CDR1 SEHNR, CDR2 FQNEAQ (reference sequence).

The chain couples TRBV28 to TRBJ1-5; D is perhaps TRBD1 (6 bases). The CDR3 totals 14 residues. Per the germline V gene, CDR1 is MDHEN and CDR2 is SYDVKM. V was pared by 0 bases and J by 3 bases, with 6 bases between. CDR3 DNA sequence: TGTGCCAGCAGTTTATGGGGGGCCAATCAGCCCCAGCATTTT. It encodes CASSLWGANQPQHF.

The chain recombines TRBV5-4 with TRBJ2-1; the D is unclear. V lost 0 bases, J lost 6 bases, and 16 bases lay in between. CDR3 length: 16 residues. Germline values: CDR1 SGHNT, CDR2 YYREEE (reference sequence). CDR3 sequence: CASSLDIGSSPNEQFF. The CDR3 nucleotides are TGTGCCAGCAGCTTGGATATTGGTAGCTCCCCCAATGAGCAGTTCTTC. The complete variable domain, with remaining parts taken from reference TRBV5-4 and TRBJ2-1, reads ETGVTQSPTHLIKTRGQQVTLRCSSQSGHNTVSWYQQALGQGPQFIFQYYREEENGRGNFPPRFSGLQFPNYSSELNVNALELDDSALYLCASSLDIGSSPNEQFFGPGTRLTVL.

V gene TRBV13 combines with J gene TRBJ1-2; TRBD1 is a possible D gene (5 bases). There are 15 residues in the CDR3. V shed 0 bases and J shed 3 bases, with 11 bases lying between them. Germline loops: CDR1 PRHDT, CDR2 FYEKMQ (reference sequence). CDR3 region: CASSLGGGVDYGYTF. The CDR3 nucleotides are TGTGCCAGCAGCTTAGGCGGGGGTGTCGACTATGGCTACACCTTC.

The chain couples TRBV30 to TRBJ2-1, with D tentatively TRBD2 (6 bases). The V end was cut by 3 bases, the J end by 5 bases, with 11 bases between. The germline gives CDR1 GTSNPN, CDR2 SVGIG (reference sequence). The CDR3 contains 13 residues. CDR3 in DNA: TGTGCCTGGAGCGGGACTTTTCACAATGAGCAGTTCTTC. This codes for CAWSGTFHNEQFF.

Turning to this clone: One junction end disagrees with the germline gene, perhaps due to a read error. The chain combines TRBV7-7 with TRBJ2-1; D is possibly TRBD2 (5 bases). CDR1 is SSHAT, CDR2 FNYEAQ, per germline (reference sequence). This CDR3 contains 13 residues. CDR3 region: CASSLARLNEQFF. The CDR3 DNA is TGTGCTAGCAGCTTAGCGAGGCTAAATGAGCAGTTCTTC.

As for this clone: Compared with germline, one end of the junction differs, possibly owing to a read error. J is TRBJ1-1 and V is TRBV7-9; 9 bases map to TRBD1. Germline CDR1 and CDR2: SEHNR and FQNEAQ (reference sequence). The CDR3 has 17 amino acids. CDR3 amino acids: CSSSWPTGGSGFAEAFF. The DNA for the CDR3 is TGTTCCAGCAGCTGGCCAACAGGGGGCAGTGGTTTCGCTGAAGCTTTCTTT.

The table lists this clone with a count of one. The chain employs TRBV1 and TRBJ1-6. TRBV1 constitutes a pseudogene. CDR3 size: 15 residues. CDR3 bases: TGCACCAGCAAACCCTGCGGGTGGAGGAATTCACCCCTCCACTTT. Its protein is CTSKPCGWRNSPLHF.

As concerns this clone: One junction end does not reproduce the germline sequence, and a read error may be involved. The V gene is TRBV30, the J gene TRBJ1-4; D remains unclear. The CDR3 length is 13 residues. In germline, CDR1 is GTSNPN, CDR2 SVGIG (reference sequence). CDR3 in amino acids: CAWRQKTIEKLFF. The DNA for the CDR3 is TGTGCCTGGAGGCAGAAAACTATTGAAAAACTGTTTTTT.

This clone was recorded a few times. The V gene is TRBV6-5, the J gene TRBJ2-5, with 10 bases that match TRBD1. Germline CDR1 reads MNHEY; CDR2 reads SVGAGI. The V segment lost 6 bases and the J segment 5 bases; nucleotides outside the gene matches: 9. The CDR3 has 15 amino acids. This CDR3 is CASRPGTGDMETQYF. The CDR3 DNA follows: TGTGCCAGCAGGCCCGGGACAGGGGATATGGAGACCCAGTACTTC.